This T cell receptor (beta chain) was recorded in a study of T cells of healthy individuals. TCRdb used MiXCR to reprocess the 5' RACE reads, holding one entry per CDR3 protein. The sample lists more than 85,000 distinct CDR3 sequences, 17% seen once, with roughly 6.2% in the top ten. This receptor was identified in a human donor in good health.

CDR3: CASSLTRDRGYEQYF. CDR3 nucleotides: TGTGCCAGCAGCCTAACCCGGGACAGGGGCTACGAGCAGTACTTC. This chain connects TRBV28 to TRBJ2-7; 10 nucleotides match TRBD1. V shed 6 bases and J 3 bases; nucleotides not matched to a gene: 8. This CDR3 has 15 amino acids. The germline CDR1 and CDR2 sequences are MDHEN and SYDVKM.